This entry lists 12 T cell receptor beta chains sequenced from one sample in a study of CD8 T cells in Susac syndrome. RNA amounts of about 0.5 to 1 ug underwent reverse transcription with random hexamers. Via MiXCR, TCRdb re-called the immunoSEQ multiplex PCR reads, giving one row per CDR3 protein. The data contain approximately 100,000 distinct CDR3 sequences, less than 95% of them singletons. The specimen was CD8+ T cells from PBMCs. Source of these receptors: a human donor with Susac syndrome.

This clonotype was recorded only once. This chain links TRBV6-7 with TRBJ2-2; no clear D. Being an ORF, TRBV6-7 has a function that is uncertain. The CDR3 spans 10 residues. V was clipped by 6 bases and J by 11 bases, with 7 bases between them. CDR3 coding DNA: TGTGCCAGCAGCCTATCCGAGCTGTTTTTT. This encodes CASSLSELFF.

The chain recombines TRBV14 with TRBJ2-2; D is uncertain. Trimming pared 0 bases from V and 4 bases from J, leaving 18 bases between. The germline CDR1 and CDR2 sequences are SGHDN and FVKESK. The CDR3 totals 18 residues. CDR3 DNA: TGTGCCAGCAGCCAAGATACCAGAGCCCACCCGGGCACCGGGGAGCTGTTTTTT. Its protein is CASSQDTRAHPGTGELFF.

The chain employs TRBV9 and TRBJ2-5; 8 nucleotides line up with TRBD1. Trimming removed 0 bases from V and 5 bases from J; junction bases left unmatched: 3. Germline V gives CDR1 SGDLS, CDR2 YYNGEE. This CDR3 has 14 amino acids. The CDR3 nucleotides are TGTGCCAGCAGCGTAGCAGGGGGCAAGGAGACCCAGTACTTC. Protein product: CASSVAGGKETQYF.

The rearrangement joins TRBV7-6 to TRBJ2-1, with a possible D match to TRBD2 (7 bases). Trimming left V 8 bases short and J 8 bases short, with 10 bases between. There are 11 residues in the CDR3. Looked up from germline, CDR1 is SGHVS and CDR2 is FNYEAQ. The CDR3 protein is CASLGGDEQFF. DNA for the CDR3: TGTGCCAGCTTAGGGGGGGATGAGCAGTTCTTC. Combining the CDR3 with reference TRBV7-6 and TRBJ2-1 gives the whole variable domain GAGVSQSPRYKVTKRGQDVALRCDPISGHVSLYWYRQALGQGPEFLTYFNYEAQQDKSGLPNDRFSAERPEGSISTLTIQRTEQRDSAMYRCASLGGDEQFFGPGTRLTVL.

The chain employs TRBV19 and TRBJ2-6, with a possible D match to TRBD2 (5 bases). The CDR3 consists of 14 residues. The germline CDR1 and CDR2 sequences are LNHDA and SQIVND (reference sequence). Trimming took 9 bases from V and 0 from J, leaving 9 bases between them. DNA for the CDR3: TGTGCCAGCTCCGAGGGCTCTGGGGCCAACGTCCTGACTTTC. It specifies CASSEGSGANVLTF.

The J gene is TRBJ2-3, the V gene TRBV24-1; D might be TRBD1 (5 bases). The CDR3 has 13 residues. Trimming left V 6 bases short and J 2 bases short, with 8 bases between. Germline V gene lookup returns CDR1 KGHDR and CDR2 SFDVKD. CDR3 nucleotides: TGTGCCACCAGTCCAGGGATCACAGATACGCAGTATTTT. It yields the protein CATSPGITDTQYF.

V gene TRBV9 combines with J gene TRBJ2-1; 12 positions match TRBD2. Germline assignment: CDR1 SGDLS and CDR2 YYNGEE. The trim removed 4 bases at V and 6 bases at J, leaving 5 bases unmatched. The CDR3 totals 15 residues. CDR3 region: CASSLGTSGFNEQFF. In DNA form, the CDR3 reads TGTGCCAGCAGCTTAGGGACTAGCGGGTTCAATGAGCAGTTCTTC.

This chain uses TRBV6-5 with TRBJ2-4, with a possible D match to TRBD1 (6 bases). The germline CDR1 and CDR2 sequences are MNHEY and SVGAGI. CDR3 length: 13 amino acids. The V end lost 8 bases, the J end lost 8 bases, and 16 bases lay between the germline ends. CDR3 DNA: TGTGCCAGCCGAGGGGGACCTCGGGACATTCAGTACTTC. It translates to CASRGGPRDIQYF.

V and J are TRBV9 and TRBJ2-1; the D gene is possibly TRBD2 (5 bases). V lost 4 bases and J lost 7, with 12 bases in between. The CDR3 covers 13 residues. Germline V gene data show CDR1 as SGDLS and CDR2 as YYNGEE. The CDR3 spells CASSTDGVNEQFF. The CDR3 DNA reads TGTGCCAGCAGCACGGACGGGGTGAATGAGCAGTTCTTC. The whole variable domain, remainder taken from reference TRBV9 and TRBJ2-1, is DSGVTQTPKHLITATGQRVTLRCSPRSGDLSVYWYQQSLDQGLQFLIQYYNGEERAKGNILERFSAQQFPDLHSELNLSSLELGDSALYFCASSTDGVNEQFFGPGTRLTVL.

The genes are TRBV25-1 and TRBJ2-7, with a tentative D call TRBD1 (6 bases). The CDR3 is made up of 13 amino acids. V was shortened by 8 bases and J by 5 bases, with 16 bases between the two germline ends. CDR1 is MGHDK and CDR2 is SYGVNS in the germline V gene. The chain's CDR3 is CASSRGLADEQYF. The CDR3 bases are TGTGCCAGCTCGAGGGGGTTGGCGGACGAGCAGTACTTC.

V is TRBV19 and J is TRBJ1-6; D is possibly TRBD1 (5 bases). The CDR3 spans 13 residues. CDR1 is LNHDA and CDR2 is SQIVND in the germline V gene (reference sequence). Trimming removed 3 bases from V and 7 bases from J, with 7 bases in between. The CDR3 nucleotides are TGTGCCAGTAGTATGCGGGGGAATTCACCCCTCCACTTT. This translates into CASSMRGNSPLHF.

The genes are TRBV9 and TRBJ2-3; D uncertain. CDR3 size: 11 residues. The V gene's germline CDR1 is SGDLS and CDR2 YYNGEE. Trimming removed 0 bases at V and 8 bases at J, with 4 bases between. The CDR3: CASSVDGTQYF. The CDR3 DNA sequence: TGTGCCAGCAGCGTAGACGGTACGCAGTATTTT.